This T cell receptor beta chain derives from a study of identical twins. Findings of the study overall: When twins shared out-of-frame alpha sequences, those sequences had excess low generation probability.

Germline CDR1 is SEHNR and CDR2 is FQNEAQ (reference sequence). CDR3 size: 13 residues. J gave up 9 bases and V 4 bases, and 8 bases lay outside the gene matches. MiXCR, run by TCRdb on the 5' RACE reads, gives a single entry per CDR3 protein. This repertoire shows roughly 750,000 distinct CDR3 sequences, less than 25% found once; its top ten account for 4.3%. This clonotype was observed a handful of times. The antigen is undetermined. Another study also made use of these data, one on T cells expressing NK-cell markers.

The TCR originated in a woman between 18 and 29 years old in good health. The specimen was PBMCs. V usage is TRBV7-9 and J usage is TRBJ2-7, with TRBD2 matching over 8 bases. The CDR3 nucleotides are TGTGCCAGCAGCTCGGCCCCGGGGGGGGGGCAGTACTTC. This gives the protein CASSSAPGGGQYF.